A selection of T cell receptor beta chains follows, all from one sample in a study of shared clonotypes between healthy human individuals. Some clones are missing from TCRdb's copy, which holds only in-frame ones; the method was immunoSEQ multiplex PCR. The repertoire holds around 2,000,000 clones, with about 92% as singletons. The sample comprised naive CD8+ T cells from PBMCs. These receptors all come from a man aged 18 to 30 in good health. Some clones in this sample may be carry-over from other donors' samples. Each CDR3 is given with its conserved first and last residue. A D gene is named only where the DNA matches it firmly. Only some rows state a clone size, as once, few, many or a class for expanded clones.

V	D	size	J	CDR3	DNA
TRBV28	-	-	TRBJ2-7	CASTPRGGTYEQYF	TGTGCCAGCACCCCCAGGGGCGGGACCTACGAGCAGTACTTC
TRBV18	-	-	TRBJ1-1	CASSISSTEAFF	TGTGCCAGCTCCATCTCTTCGACTGAAGCTTTCTTT
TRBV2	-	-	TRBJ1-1	CASSWGARNTEAFF	TGTGCCAGCAGTTGGGGGGCGCGGAACACTGAAGCTTTCTTT
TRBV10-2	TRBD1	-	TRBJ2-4	CASTGDSGWNIQYF	TGCGCCAGCACCGGGGACAGTGGTTGGAACATTCAGTACTTC
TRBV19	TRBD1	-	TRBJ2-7	CASSIGQGARREQYF	TGTGCCAGTAGTATTGGGCAGGGGGCTCGACGAGAGCAGTACTTC
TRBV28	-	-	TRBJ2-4	CASSFGPLAKNIQYF	TGTGCCAGCAGTTTCGGTCCCCTAGCCAAAAACATTCAGTACTTC
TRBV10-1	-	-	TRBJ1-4	CACLLSTNEKLFF	TGCGCCTGCCTCCTTAGCACTAATGAAAAACTGTTTTTT
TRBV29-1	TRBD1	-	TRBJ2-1	CSARGQGNEQFF	TGCAGCGCCCGGGGACAGGGCAATGAGCAGTTCTTC
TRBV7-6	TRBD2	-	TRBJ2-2	CASSSGLAGRYANTGELFF	TGTGCCAGCAGCTCGGGACTAGCGGGAAGATATGCGAACACCGGGGAGCTGTTTTTT
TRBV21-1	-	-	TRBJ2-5	CASSKVKTQYF	TGTGCCAGCAGCAAAGTGAAGACCCAGTACTTC
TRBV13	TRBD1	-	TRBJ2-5	CASSPEGQGGLGTQYF	TGTGCCAGCAGCCCCGAGGGACAGGGAGGTCTTGGGACCCAGTACTTC
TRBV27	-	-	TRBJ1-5	CASSLIGAGNQPQHF	TGTGCCAGCAGTTTAATTGGGGCTGGGAATCAGCCCCAGCATTTT
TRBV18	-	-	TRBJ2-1	CASFPSGAGPYNEQFF	TGTGCCAGCTTCCCCTCGGGGGCAGGACCCTACAATGAGCAGTTCTTC
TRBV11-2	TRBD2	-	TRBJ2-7	CASSLGPGTSTYEQYF	TGTGCCAGCAGCTTAGGACCCGGGACTAGTACCTACGAGCAGTACTTC
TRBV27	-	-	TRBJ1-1	CASRGTLEAFF	TGTGCCAGCAGAGGGACGTTGGAAGCTTTCTTT
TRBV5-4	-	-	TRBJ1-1	CASSLDDTEAFF	TGTGCCAGCAGCCTGGACGACACTGAAGCTTTCTTT
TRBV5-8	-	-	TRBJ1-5	CASSYRGRSNQPQHF	TGTGCCAGCAGCTACCGGGGGCGGTCTAATCAGCCCCAGCATTTT
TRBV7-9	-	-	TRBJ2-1	CASSTVPPVIHNEQFF	TGTGCCAGCAGCACCGTCCCGCCCGTTATCCACAATGAGCAGTTCTTC
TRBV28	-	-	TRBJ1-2	CASSLKLAWWGYTF	TGTGCCAGCAGTTTGAAATTGGCGTGGTGGGGCTACACCTTC
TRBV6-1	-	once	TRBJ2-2	CASSELRAHTGELFF	TGTGCCAGCAGTGAGCTAAGAGCGCACACCGGGGAGCTGTTTTTT
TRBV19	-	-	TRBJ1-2	CASSMDRNYGYTF	TGTGCCAGTAGTATGGACAGAAACTATGGCTACACCTTC
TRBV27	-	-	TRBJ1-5	CASSLSGVGYNGNQPQHF	TGTGCCAGCAGTTTATCGGGGGTCGGGTATAACGGCAATCAGCCCCAGCATTTT
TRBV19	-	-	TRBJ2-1	CASSIAASVYNEQFF	TGTGCCAGTAGTATTGCGGCTAGCGTCTACAATGAGCAGTTCTTC
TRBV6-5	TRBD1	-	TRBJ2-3	CASSYDGTVQGDTQYF	TGTGCCAGCAGTTACGACGGGACAGTCCAGGGGGATACGCAGTATTTT
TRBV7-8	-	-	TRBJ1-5	CASSLVVGISNQPQHF	TGTGCCAGCAGCTTAGTTGTGGGTATTAGCAATCAGCCCCAGCATTTT
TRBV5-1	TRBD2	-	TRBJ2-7	CASSLTAGEAYEQYF	TGCGCCAGCAGCTTGACGGCGGGAGAGGCCTACGAGCAGTACTTC
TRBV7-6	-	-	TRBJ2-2	CASSSLNTGELFF	TGTGCCAGCAGCTCCCTGAACACCGGGGAGCTGTTTTTT
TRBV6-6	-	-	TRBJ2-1	CASSYEGDEQFF	TGTGCCAGCAGTTATGAAGGGGATGAGCAGTTCTTC
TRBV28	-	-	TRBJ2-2	CASSLVTRSGELFF	TGTGCCAGCAGTTTGGTAACGCGGAGCGGGGAGCTGTTTTTT
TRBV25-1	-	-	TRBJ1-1	CASSGFQGDTEAFF	TGTGCCAGCAGTGGCTTTCAGGGTGACACTGAAGCTTTCTTT
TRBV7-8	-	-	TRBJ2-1	CASSLGRRGPESSYNEQFF	TGTGCCAGCAGCTTAGGACGTCGGGGACCTGAAAGCTCCTACAATGAGCAGTTCTTC